The clone carrying this T cell receptor (beta chain) was detected ten times or more. The TCRbeta library was prepared with unique molecular identifiers. TCRdb itself ran the PCR reads through MiXCR, one entry per CDR3 protein. The sample lists hundreds of thousands of distinct CDR3 sequences; 12% were seen once. The sample is drawn from a study of T-cell reconstitution after alpha-beta-depleted transplantation in children. The CDR3 contains 13 residues. The germline V gene has CDR1 SGHTA and CDR2 FQGNSA. The ends were cut back, 2 bases at V and 5 bases at J, with 9 bases in the middle. The starting material was PBMCs from the stem cell graft donor, obtained from the stem cell graft. V and J are TRBV7-2 and TRBJ2-5, with D possibly being TRBD1 (6 bases). The sequence was collected from a human donor who donated a stem cell graft to a child with acute lymphoblastic leukemia. DNA for the CDR3: TGTGCCAGCAGCTTATGGGGGCAGGAGACCCAGTACTTC. As protein: CASSLWGQETQYF.